The rows below give T cell receptor beta chains drawn from one sample of a study of cytomegalovirus exposure and HLA in healthy donors. This table comes from immunoSEQ multiplex PCR, and its TCRdb copy is limited to in-frame clones, with some not included. The sample gives more than 90,000 clones, around 76% of which show up once; 6.5% to 9% is in the top ten. The sample was PBMCs. Receptors originate from a man aged 40-49 years in good health and CMV-seropositive. The CDR3 runs from the conserved cysteine through the conserved F or W. The D gene is left open where the match is weak. Some rows have no size entry. The others give once, few or many, or a class for an expanded clone.

V gene	D gene	clone size	J gene	CDR3 DNA	CDR3 protein
TRBV6-5	TRBD2	few	TRBJ2-7	TGTGCCAGCAGTTACCAACTAGCGGAAACCTACGAGCAGTACTTC	CASSYQLAETYEQYF
TRBV15	TRBD1	NA	TRBJ2-7	TGTGCCGTCCCCGGGAAGTGGGGACAGGGGTTCGACGAGCAGTACTTC	CAVPGKWGQGFDEQYF
TRBV5-1	TRBD1	NA	TRBJ2-7	TGCGCCAGCAGCTTCGAGGGGGCGCATGAGCAGTACTTC	CASSFEGAHEQYF
TRBV5-1	NA	few	TRBJ1-4	TGCGCCAGCAGCTTGGCTACAACTAATGAAAAACTGTTTTTT	CASSLATTNEKLFF
TRBV5-1	TRBD2	NA	TRBJ2-7	TGCGCCAGCAGCCCCGCGGGGGGTTTTTCGTACGAGCAGTACTTC	CASSPAGGFSYEQYF
TRBV7-8	NA	NA	TRBJ1-4	TGTGCCAGCACCAAATCGGCAACTAATGAAAAACTGTTTTTT	CASTKSATNEKLFF
TRBV2	NA	NA	TRBJ1-1	TGTGCCACCCCCGAGGGGAACACTGAAGCTTTCTTT	CATPEGNTEAFF
TRBV5-4	TRBD2	NA	TRBJ2-3	TGTGCCAGCAGCCAGAAGGAGCGGGGGAGCACAGATACGCAGTATTTT	CASSQKERGSTDTQYF
TRBV5-4	NA	NA	TRBJ1-6	TGTGCCAGCAGCGTAACAGGGCCGGGCCCTAGCTCCTATAATTCACCCCTCCACTTT	CASSVTGPGPSSYNSPLHF
TRBV5-6	NA	NA	TRBJ1-1	TGTGCCAGCAGACGTGACACTTTGAACACTGAAGCTTTCTTT	CASRRDTLNTEAFF
TRBV30	TRBD1	NA	TRBJ1-1	TGTGCCTGGAGTGCCAGGACAGGGGAAGCTTTCTTT	CAWSARTGEAFF
TRBV6-5	NA	few	TRBJ1-1	TGTGCCAGCAGTCCTCGGGGAGGAACGGCTTTCTTT	CASSPRGGTAFF
TRBV6-1	TRBD1	NA	TRBJ1-5	TGTGCCAGCAGCCTGACAGGGGACAATCAGCCCCAGCATTTT	CASSLTGDNQPQHF
TRBV5-1	NA	NA	TRBJ2-2	TGCGCCAGCAACGACCGAGGGGGGGCCGGGGAGCTGTTTTTT	CASNDRGGAGELFF
TRBV2	TRBD2	NA	TRBJ2-1	TGTGCCAGCCAGAACGGGGGGACGTCCTACAATGAGCAGTTCTTC	CASQNGGTSYNEQFF
TRBV18	NA	once	TRBJ1-3	TGTGCCAGCTCGTCCGCAAATCTACAGACCTCTGGAAACACCATATATTTT	CASSSANLQTSGNTIYF
TRBV19	NA	NA	TRBJ1-6	TGTGCCAGTAGTATCCAACAGGGAGACGGTTCACCCCTCCACTTT	CASSIQQGDGSPLHF
TRBV15	NA	few	TRBJ1-2	TGTGCCACCAGCAGAGATCACCCGGACATCTATGGCTACACCTTC	CATSRDHPDIYGYTF
TRBV12-5	NA	NA	TRBJ2-2	TGTGCTAGTGGTTCGCAGGGGAGCACCGGGGAGCTGTTTTTT	CASGSQGSTGELFF
TRBV29-1	TRBD1	few	TRBJ1-5	TGCAGCGTTTCGGGAGGGGGCCTTAGTCAGCCCCAGCATTTT	CSVSGGGLSQPQHF
TRBV9	TRBD2	NA	TRBJ2-7	TGTGCCAGCAGCCAGCGGGGGGAGGGCCGTTACGAGCAGTACTTC	CASSQRGEGRYEQYF
TRBV5-1	TRBD1	NA	TRBJ1-1	TGCGCCAGCAGGCCGGGGGGGACAGGGGACGGCAATTCTTTCTTT	CASRPGGTGDGNSFF
TRBV9	TRBD1	NA	TRBJ2-7	TGTGCCAGCAGCGCCCGGGACAGCAAAACCTACGAGCAGTACTTC	CASSARDSKTYEQYF
TRBV21-1	NA	NA	TRBJ2-7	TGTGCCAGCACCCTATCACCGCAGGGCAGCCACGAGCAGTACTTC	CASTLSPQGSHEQYF
TRBV6-5	TRBD1	NA	TRBJ1-4	TGTGCCAGCGGACAGGGGGCCCATGGAGAAAAACTGTTTTTT	CASGQGAHGEKLFF
TRBV28	TRBD1	few	TRBJ1-2	TGTGCCAGCAGTTTTTCGAACAGGGGTTACTATGGCTACACCTTC	CASSFSNRGYYGYTF
TRBV9	TRBD2	few	TRBJ2-1	TGTGCCAGCAGCCTCTCCGGGGCTAGCGGGAGCTTGTCCTACAATGAGCAGTTCTTC	CASSLSGASGSLSYNEQFF
TRBV7-6	TRBD1	once	TRBJ2-1	TGTGCCAGCAGCTTAACTCAGGGGGCATCTTTCTTC	CASSLTQGASFF
TRBV7-2	TRBD1	NA	TRBJ1-2	TGTGCCAGCAGCTTAGATCCCCAGGGGGGTGGCTACACCTTC	CASSLDPQGGGYTF
TRBV10-2	TRBD2	NA	TRBJ2-1	TGCGCCAGCAGTGCTAGCGGGGATTATGAGCAGTTCTTC	CASSASGDYEQFF
TRBV10-3	TRBD2	NA	TRBJ2-5	TGTGCCATCAGCGCGGGGGCTAGCGGGAGGGCCGAGACCCAGTACTTC	CAISAGASGRAETQYF
TRBV19	NA	NA	TRBJ2-1	TGTGCCAGTAGTATGGGGGGGCTGACTAGGGATGAGCAGTTCTTC	CASSMGGLTRDEQFF
TRBV28	TRBD1	NA	TRBJ1-5	TGTGCCAGCAGTTTACTCCCGGGACAGGGAGATCAGCCCCAGCATTTT	CASSLLPGQGDQPQHF
TRBV6-5	NA	NA	TRBJ2-5	TGTGCCAGTGCTCGAGGGCCGTACCAAGAGACCCAGTACTTC	CASARGPYQETQYF
TRBV19	TRBD2	few	TRBJ2-7	TGTGCCAGTAGTGGGAGAGAGCGGGGGGGCATCTACGAGCAGTACTTC	CASSGRERGGIYEQYF
TRBV5-1	TRBD2	NA	TRBJ2-3	TGCGCCAGCAGCTTGGACGGGGGGGCGCTGGATACGCAGTATTTT	CASSLDGGALDTQYF
TRBV28	NA	NA	TRBJ1-1	TGTGCCAGCTATACTCCCCTGAGCACTGAAGCTTTCTTT	CASYTPLSTEAFF
TRBV9	NA	NA	TRBJ2-5	TGTGCCAGCAGCGTAGCCGGAGGACTGGGGACCCAGTACTTC	CASSVAGGLGTQYF
TRBV11-2	NA	NA	TRBJ1-1	TGTGCCAGCAGCTTGACCATCAGGTACACTGAAGCTTTCTTT	CASSLTIRYTEAFF
TRBV5-1	TRBD2	NA	TRBJ2-3	TGCGCCAGCAGCTTGGGAGGGACTAGCGGCACAGATACGCAGTATTTT	CASSLGGTSGTDTQYF
TRBV28	NA	NA	TRBJ2-7	TGTGCCAGCAGCCCTGAAAGTAGCGGGCAGTACTTC	CASSPESSGQYF
TRBV6-5	TRBD1	NA	TRBJ1-2	TGTGCCAGCAGCAGTAGGGACAGACCTAACTATGGCTACACCTTC	CASSSRDRPNYGYTF
TRBV5-6	TRBD1	NA	TRBJ2-5	TGTGCCAGCAGCTACCTAGGGGGCGAGGAAGAGACCCAGTACTTC	CASSYLGGEEETQYF
TRBV18	NA	NA	TRBJ2-5	TGTGCCAGCTCACCGGGCAGCCAAGAGACCCAGTACTTC	CASSPGSQETQYF
TRBV7-6	NA	few	TRBJ1-1	TGTGCCAGCAGCTTGGGGCCAACCACTGAAGCTTTCTTT	CASSLGPTTEAFF
TRBV28	TRBD1	NA	TRBJ1-5	TGTGCCAGCAGGATGGGACAGGGGAGGCAGCCCCAGCATTTT	CASRMGQGRQPQHF
TRBV20-1	NA	NA	TRBJ2-7	TGCAGTGCTAGACAACATTACGAGCAGTACTTC	CSARQHYEQYF
TRBV5-4	NA	NA	TRBJ2-5	TGTGCCAGCACCCCCCTGGGGGGTGCCCAAGAGACCCAGTACTTC	CASTPLGGAQETQYF
TRBV2	NA	NA	TRBJ2-7	TGTGCCAGCAGTGCCCTCAGGGGAACCGACGAGCAGTACTTC	CASSALRGTDEQYF
TRBV7-9	TRBD2	NA	TRBJ2-3	TGTGCCAGCAGAACCGTAACGCGGGAGGCTAACACAGATACGCAGTATTTT	CASRTVTREANTDTQYF
TRBV7-8	TRBD1	NA	TRBJ1-5	TGTGCCAGCAGCCCTGGACAGGCGAGACAGCCCCAGCATTTT	CASSPGQARQPQHF
TRBV5-1	TRBD1	NA	TRBJ2-7	TGCGCCAGCAGCAACGCCGGGACAGGGGTGAACGAGCAGTACTTC	CASSNAGTGVNEQYF
TRBV4-1	TRBD2	NA	TRBJ2-5	TGCGCCAGCAGCCAAGGTAGTCTAGCGGGGGGCTTCCAAGAGACCCAGTACTTC	CASSQGSLAGGFQETQYF
TRBV19	TRBD2	once	TRBJ2-1	TGTGCCAGTAGTTCCCGGACTAGCGGGGTCTCCTACAATGAGCAGTTCTTC	CASSSRTSGVSYNEQFF
TRBV6-1	NA	NA	TRBJ1-2	TGTGCCAGCAGGTCCTCCGGGACATGGGGCTACACCTTC	CASRSSGTWGYTF
TRBV28	TRBD2	NA	TRBJ2-2	TGTGCCAGCAGTTTATCGGGGGGACTGTACACCGGGGAGCTGTTTTTT	CASSLSGGLYTGELFF
TRBV19	NA	NA	TRBJ1-4	TGTGCCAGTAGTATAGGGGCAGGAACAACTAATGAAAAACTGTTTTTT	CASSIGAGTTNEKLFF
TRBV5-1	NA	NA	TRBJ2-5	TGCGCCAGCAGCTTGGCTAATTTGGCGGAAGAGACCCAGTACTTC	CASSLANLAEETQYF
TRBV27	NA	NA	TRBJ2-7	TGTGCCAGCACTCTGAGGGGGGGCTACGAGCAGTACTTC	CASTLRGGYEQYF